One sample yielded the 19 T cell receptor beta chains listed below, sequenced in a study of cytomegalovirus exposure and HLA in healthy donors. Researchers ran the PCR with 60 Vbeta and 13 Jbeta primers. Only in-frame clones appear in the TCRdb table, and some are missing; sequencing was by immunoSEQ multiplex PCR. The sample includes about 160,000 clones, under 85% of them seen just once. The sample taken for sequencing was PBMCs. The receptors here all came from a woman in her twenties or thirties in good health and CMV-seronegative.

The chain carries TRBV5-1 and TRBJ2-1, with 14 bases aligning to TRBD2. This CDR3 contains 17 residues. CDR1 and CDR2 (germline): SGHRS, YFSETQ. The junction had 9 bases not matched to a gene; V was cut back by 4 bases and J by 6 bases. CDR3 sequence: CASSPEGLAGGGNEQFF. The DNA of the CDR3 is TGCGCCAGCAGCCCCGAAGGACTAGCGGGGGGTGGCAATGAGCAGTTCTTC.

The rearrangement uses TRBV6-5 and TRBJ2-1; a possible D gene is TRBD2 (7 bases). V lost 0 bases and J 7 bases, leaving 16 bases between the germline ends. CDR1 and CDR2 (germline): MNHEY, SVGAGI. The CDR3 loop spans 16 amino acids. The chain's CDR3 is CASSYSSLGGHNEQFF. CDR3 sequence (DNA): TGTGCCAGCAGTTACTCGAGTTTGGGGGGGCATAATGAGCAGTTCTTC.

The chain recombines TRBV5-1 with TRBJ2-3; D may be TRBD1 (6 bases). Germline V gene lookup returns CDR1 SGHRS and CDR2 YFSETQ. The CDR3 runs 14 residues. Trimming stripped 4 bases from V and 4 bases from J, with 13 bases between. CDR3 nucleotide sequence: TGCGCCAGCAGCCCGACAGGTGGGGCAGATACGCAGTATTTT. Its translation is CASSPTGGADTQYF.

The chain employs TRBV27 and TRBJ2-7; D not resolved. The CDR3 extends over 14 amino acids. Trimming took off 0 bases at V and 3 bases at J, with 9 bases between the two ends. Germline V gives CDR1 MNHEY, CDR2 SMNVEV (reference sequence). This CDR3 reads CASSLSTQYYEQYF. The CDR3 nucleotides are TGTGCCAGCAGTTTATCAACTCAATACTACGAGCAGTACTTC.

The CDR3 reads CSVEITDTQYF. The CDR3 DNA sequence: TGCAGTGTAGAGATCACAGATACGCAGTATTTT. V and J are TRBV20-1 and TRBJ2-3; no reliable D call. The CDR3 totals 11 residues. Per germline, CDR1 DFQATT and CDR2 SNEGSKA (reference sequence). V shed 7 bases and J shed 2 bases, with 7 bases lying between them.

The rearrangement uses TRBV7-9 and TRBJ2-7, with D maybe TRBD1 (5 bases). Trimming cost V 5 bases and J 6 bases, with 20 bases left between them. CDR3 length: 15 residues. The germline CDR1 and CDR2 sequences are SEHNR and FQNEAQ (reference sequence). CDR3 bases: TGTGCCAGCAGCCTACCCCCGGACGGCGACAGCGAGCAGTACTTC. Encoded protein: CASSLPPDGDSEQYF.

The J gene is TRBJ2-7, the V gene TRBV6-5; 7 nucleotides line up with TRBD2. CDR3 length: 15 residues. V shed 5 bases, J shed 1 base, and the junction held 8 bases outside the gene matches. Germline V gene sequence: CDR1 MNHEY, CDR2 SVGAGI. The CDR3 loop is CASSAGRGISYEQYF. The CDR3, as DNA: TGTGCCAGCAGTGCCGGGCGGGGGATTTCCTACGAGCAGTACTTC.

The chain employs TRBV5-1 and TRBJ2-3, with TRBD2 matching 9 bases. The CDR3 covers 15 residues. Trimming at V came to 4 bases and at J to 6 bases, leaving 9 bases not matched to a gene. CDR1 and CDR2 (germline): SGHRS, YFSETQ. The CDR3 bases are TGCGCCAGCAGCCGGCTAGCGGGGATTGGGGATACGCAGTATTTT. This encodes CASSRLAGIGDTQYF.

The rearrangement joins TRBV6-1 to TRBJ2-7; 8 bases align to TRBD2. The CDR3 length is 13 residues. Germline trimming cut 5 bases from V and 2 bases from J; bases unmatched to any gene: 2. CDR1 is MNHNS, CDR2 SASEGT, per germline. This chain's CDR3 is CASSRGGPYEQYF. CDR3 bases: TGTGCCAGCAGTCGGGGGGGGCCCTACGAGCAGTACTTC.

This clone occurred once. The chain recombines TRBV5-5 with TRBJ2-7, with 9 positions matching TRBD2. The junction had 3 bases not matched to a gene; V was cut back by 1 base and J by 4 bases. Germline loops: CDR1 SGHKS, CDR2 YYEKEE (reference sequence). The CDR3 has 14 amino acids. The CDR3 loop reads CASSLLLAGYEQYF. CDR3 nucleotides: TGTGCCAGCAGCTTGCTCCTAGCGGGGTACGAGCAGTACTTC. Complete variable domain (other parts from reference TRBV5-5 and TRBJ2-7): DAGVTQSPTHLIKTRGQQVTLRCSPISGHKSVSWYQQVLGQGPQFIFQYYEKEERGRGNFPDRFSARQFPNYSSELNVNALLLGDSALYLCASSLLLAGYEQYFGPGTRLTVT.

This clone came up once. This chain links TRBV2 with TRBJ2-5, with 8 bases identical to TRBD2. The CDR3 is 16 amino acids. CDR1 and CDR2 (germline): SNHLY, FYNNEI. Trimming cost V 1 base and J 4 bases; bases outside gene matches: 8. CDR3 bases: TGTGCCAGCAGTGAAGATGTGCGGGGGGTGCGAGAGACCCAGTACTTC. As protein: CASSEDVRGVRETQYF. Based on the CDR3 plus reference TRBV2 and TRBJ2-5, the full variable domain is EPEVTQTPSHQVTQMGQEVILRCVPISNHLYFYWYRQILGQKVEFLVSFYNNEISEKSEIFDDQFSVERPDGSNFTLKIRSTKLEDSAMYFCASSEDVRGVRETQYFGPGTRLLVL.

The rearrangement joins TRBV7-3 to TRBJ1-2; 7 bases fit TRBD1. Germline lookup yields CDR1 SGHTA and CDR2 FQGTGA. The V segment lost 4 bases and the J segment 8 bases; nucleotides outside the gene matches: 7. The CDR3 covers 13 residues. The DNA of the CDR3 is TGTGCCAGCAGCTCGACAGGGAGAACGGGCTACACCTTC. It yields the protein CASSSTGRTGYTF.

The V and J genes are TRBV5-1 and TRBJ2-7; tentatively, D is TRBD1 (6 bases). This CDR3 spans 12 amino acids. The germline V gene has CDR1 SGHRS and CDR2 YFSETQ. With 4 bases removed from V and 3 bases from J, the gap between germline ends came to 8 bases. CDR3 DNA: TGCGCCAGCAGCCGGGACAACTACGAGCAGTACTTC. It encodes CASSRDNYEQYF.

The chain joins TRBV9 to TRBJ2-5, with 8 positions matching TRBD1. V shed 3 bases and J 2 bases; nucleotides not matched to a gene: 9. The CDR3 covers 16 residues. Germline CDR1 is SGDLS and CDR2 is YYNGEE. The CDR3 loop reads CASSAGTGKSQETQYF. The CDR3 DNA reads TGTGCCAGCAGCGCCGGGACAGGCAAATCACAAGAGACCCAGTACTTC.

The genes are TRBV7-9 and TRBJ2-7, with D hard to call. V shed 4 bases and J shed 2 bases, with 15 bases lying between them. The CDR3 length is 15 residues. Germline CDR1 is SEHNR and CDR2 is FQNEAQ (reference sequence). CDR3 in amino acids: CASSSPPGFTYEQYF. The CDR3 bases are TGTGCCAGCAGCTCCCCCCCCGGTTTCACCTACGAGCAGTACTTC.

The V call is TRBV11-1, the J call TRBJ2-7, with a weak D call TRBD2 (5 bases). CDR3 size: 13 residues. V lost 4 bases, J lost 0 bases, and 7 bases lay in between. Germline-derived CDR1 and CDR2 are SGHAT and FQDESV (reference sequence). The chain's CDR3 is CASSSTSSYEQYF. The CDR3 DNA sequence: TGTGCCAGCAGCTCTACTAGCTCCTACGAGCAGTACTTC.

The V gene is TRBV7-9, the J gene TRBJ2-5, with 8 nucleotides matching TRBD2. This CDR3 region has 16 residues. Unmatched junction bases numbered 12, after V lost 5 bases and J lost 4 bases. Germline loops: CDR1 SEHNR, CDR2 FQNEAQ (reference sequence). The CDR3 sequence is CASSPTPRGGGETQYF. In nucleotides, the CDR3 is TGTGCCAGCAGCCCTACCCCTCGGGGGGGCGGAGAGACCCAGTACTTC.

This clone was picked up a small number of times. V gene TRBV30 combines with J gene TRBJ1-1; 7 nucleotides align to TRBD1. Germline values: CDR1 GTSNPN, CDR2 SVGIG (reference sequence). The CDR3 totals 12 residues. Losses at the gene ends were 6 bases for V and 2 bases for J; bases not matched to a gene: 3. The CDR3 spells CACGQENTEAFF. The DNA for the CDR3 is TGTGCCTGTGGACAGGAAAACACTGAAGCTTTCTTT. Supplemented by reference TRBV30 and TRBJ1-1, the full variable domain reads SQTIHQWPATLVQPVGSPLSLECTVEGTSNPNLYWYRQAAGRGLQLLFYSVGIGQISSEVPQNLSASRPQDRQFILSSKKLLLSDSGFYLCACGQENTEAFFGQGTRLTVV.

This clone was counted between two and nine times. The V call is TRBV9, the J call TRBJ2-3; TRBD2 agrees at 7 bases. The CDR3 is made up of 14 amino acids. V lost 4 bases and J lost 2; bases outside the gene matches: 4. Germline assignment: CDR1 SGDLS and CDR2 YYNGEE. DNA for the CDR3: TGTGCCAGCAGCCTTGGGGGGGACACAGATACGCAGTATTTT. Its protein is CASSLGGDTDTQYF. Full variable domain (missing parts from reference TRBV9 and TRBJ2-3): DSGVTQTPKHLITATGQRVTLRCSPRSGDLSVYWYQQSLDQGLQFLIQYYNGEERAKGNILERFSAQQFPDLHSELNLSSLELGDSALYFCASSLGGDTDTQYFGPGTRLTVL.